This T cell receptor beta chain was sequenced during a study of blood T cell repertoires in COVID-19. The overall study: The study drew acute and convalescent COVID-19 samples from the United States, Italy and Spain.

The V gene's germline CDR1 is SGHTA and CDR2 FQGNSA. The CDR3 contains 13 residues. The germline V and J ends were trimmed by 8 bases and 1 base, with 11 bases remaining between them. As processed by the authors: Amplification of reference gene primers provided the estimated nucleated cell counts. The method was immunoSEQ multiplex PCR; TCRdb's version includes in-frame clones alone and lacks a portion of them. V and J calls and clone size are copied from that table; D and trimming were computed from the DNA. The sample shows about 190,000 clones, 78% of them seen only once. Enrollees, roughly 18 to 89 years old, lived in about two dozen US areas. Assignments of participants to cohorts depended upon their own reported clinical history.

Sequenced material: PBMCs or T cells enriched from blood (not recorded which). This rearrangement joins TRBV7-2 to TRBJ1-1; unclear D gene. This sequence originates from a woman aged 45-65 years who had recovered from COVID-19. This chain's CDR3 is CASLRSTNTEAFF. The DNA of the CDR3 is TGTGCCAGCCTGCGGAGCACGAACACTGAAGCTTTCTTT.